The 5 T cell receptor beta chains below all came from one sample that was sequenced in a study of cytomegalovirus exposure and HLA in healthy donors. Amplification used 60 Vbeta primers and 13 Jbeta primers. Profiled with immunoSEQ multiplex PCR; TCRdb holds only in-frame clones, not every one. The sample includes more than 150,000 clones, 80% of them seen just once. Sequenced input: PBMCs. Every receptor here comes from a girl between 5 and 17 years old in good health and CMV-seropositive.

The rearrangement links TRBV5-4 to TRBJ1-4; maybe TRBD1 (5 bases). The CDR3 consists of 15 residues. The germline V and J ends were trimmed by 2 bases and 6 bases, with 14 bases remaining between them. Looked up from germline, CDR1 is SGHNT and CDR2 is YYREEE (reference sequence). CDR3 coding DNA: TGTGCCAGCAGCTTCTCCGGGACGGGGGATGAAAAACTGTTTTTT. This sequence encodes CASSFSGTGDEKLFF.

In nucleotides, the CDR3 is TGTGCCAGCAGTTATCAGGGCAATCAGCCCCAGCATTTT. It translates to CASSYQGNQPQHF. V is TRBV6-5 and J is TRBJ1-5; D not resolved. V lost 3 bases and J lost 2, with 5 bases in between. CDR3 length equals 13 residues. Germline lookup yields CDR1 MNHEY and CDR2 SVGAGI.

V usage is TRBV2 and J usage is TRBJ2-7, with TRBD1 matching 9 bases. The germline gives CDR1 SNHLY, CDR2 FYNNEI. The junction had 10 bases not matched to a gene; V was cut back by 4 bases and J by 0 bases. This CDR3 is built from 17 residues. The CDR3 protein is CASSGGTGRLSSYEQYF. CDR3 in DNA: TGTGCCAGCAGTGGGGGGACAGGGAGACTTAGCTCCTACGAGCAGTACTTC.

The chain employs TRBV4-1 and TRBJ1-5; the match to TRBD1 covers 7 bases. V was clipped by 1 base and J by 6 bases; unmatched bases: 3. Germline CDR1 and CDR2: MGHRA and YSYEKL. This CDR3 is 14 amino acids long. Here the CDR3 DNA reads TGCGCCAGCAGCCAAGGAGGGGGCGGTCAGCCCCAGCATTTT. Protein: CASSQGGGGQPQHF.

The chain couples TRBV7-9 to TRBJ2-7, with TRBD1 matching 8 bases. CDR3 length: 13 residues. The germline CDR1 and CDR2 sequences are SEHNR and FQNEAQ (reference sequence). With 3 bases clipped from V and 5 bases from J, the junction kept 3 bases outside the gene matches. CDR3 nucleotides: TGTGCCAGCAGCTTCAGGGGGCCCGACGAGCAGTACTTC. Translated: CASSFRGPDEQYF.